These T cell receptor beta chains were read from a single sample in a study of Ad26.COV2.S vaccination and SARS-CoV-2 variants. Using immunoSEQ multiplex PCR, the repertoire was profiled, and TCRdb retains in-frame clones only, with some absent. The sample comprises roughly 320,000 clones, around 81% of which are singletons, and 2% to 2.5% rests with the top ten. Sequencing was performed on peripheral blood, taken in a trial of Ad26.COV2.S vaccine versus placebo. The receptors originated from a person aged 18-60 years who received the Ad26.COV2.S COVID-19 vaccine or a placebo. Each CDR3 is given with its conserved first and last residue. Each record gives: D gene, V gene, clone size, J gene, CDR3 DNA, CDR3 protein. The D gene is left open where the match is weak. The size entry is marked missing in some rows and otherwise reads once, few, many or a size class.

TRBD1,TRBV6-5,-,TRBJ1-1,TGTGCCAGCAGACCTACGCAGGGGGTTACTAGGACTTTCTTT,CASRPTQGVTRTFF
TRBD2,TRBV7-3,once,TRBJ2-3,TGTGCCAGCAGCCCCCTAGCGGGGGGGACCCACGATACGCAGTATTTT,CASSPLAGGTHDTQYF
TRBD1,TRBV11-3,-,TRBJ1-6,TGTGCCAGCAGCGCCGGGACAGGGTACTCACCCCTCCACTTT,CASSAGTGYSPLHF
-,TRBV18,-,TRBJ1-1,TGTGCCAGCTCACCAGAGCAGGGGAGGACTGAAGCTTTCTTT,CASSPEQGRTEAFF
-,TRBV15,-,TRBJ2-1,TGTGCCACCAGCAGGGATGACGTCACTAGTCGTGTGTCCCGGGAGCAGTTCTTC,CATSRDDVTSRVSREQFF
-,TRBV12-5,-,TRBJ2-1,TGTGCTAGTGGTTTGGTCCTCCCCCTGCGTGGGAGAAACAATGAGCAGTTCTTC,CASGLVLPLRGRNNEQFF
-,TRBV10-2,-,TRBJ1-1,TGCGCCAGCAGGATAATGGACAGGAACACTGAAGCTTTCTTT,CASRIMDRNTEAFF
-,TRBV7-3,-,TRBJ1-2,TGTGCCAGCAGCTTAAGCCCGGGGGGGAGGTGGCCTTATGGCTACACCTTC,CASSLSPGGRWPYGYTF
-,TRBV30,-,TRBJ2-7,TGTGCCTGGAGTGACCCCTACGAGCAGTACTTC,CAWSDPYEQYF
-,TRBV2,few,TRBJ1-3,TGTGCCAGCAGTGAGATTTGGCAGGAGCCACCCATATATTTT,CASSEIWQEPPIYF
-,TRBV19,-,TRBJ2-5,TGTGCCAGTAGTCCCCGGACGGGTTGGGAGACCCAGTACTTC,CASSPRTGWETQYF
-,TRBV7-3,-,TRBJ2-3,TGTGCCAGCAGTCAGACTCGCACAGATACGCAGTATTTT,CASSQTRTDTQYF
TRBD1,TRBV4-2,-,TRBJ2-7,TGTGCCAGCAGCCGGGACAGGGGCTTTTTGGGCGAGCAGTACTTC,CASSRDRGFLGEQYF
-,TRBV29-1,-,TRBJ2-3,TGCAGCTTGGCCGGGAGCCGGAGCACAGATACGCAGTATTTT,CSLAGSRSTDTQYF
TRBD1,TRBV19,-,TRBJ2-2,TGTGCCACTCCCTCCGGGACAGGGAACACCGGGGAGCTGTTTTTT,CATPSGTGNTGELFF
TRBD1,TRBV7-9,-,TRBJ2-1,TGTGCCAGCAGTTCCGGGACAGGGAAGATGAACAATGAGCAGTTCTTC,CASSSGTGKMNNEQFF
-,TRBV11-2,-,TRBJ2-5,TGTGCCAGCAGCCCGAAAGAGACCCAGTACTTC,CASSPKETQYF
-,TRBV19,-,TRBJ1-3,TGTGCCAGTAGAGAAGGGGGAGGAAACACCATATATTTT,CASREGGGNTIYF
-,TRBV2,-,TRBJ1-1,TGTGCCAGCAGTGTCGGGGAGACTGAAGCTTTCTTT,CASSVGETEAFF
-,TRBV28,once,TRBJ1-5,TGTGCCAGCAGTCCCAAGAGGGGAGGTAACAATCAGCCCCAGCATTTT,CASSPKRGGNNQPQHF
TRBD2,TRBV9,once,TRBJ2-3,TGTGCCAGCAGCGTAGCCGCTAGCGGGGGATCGAATACGCAGTATTTT,CASSVAASGGSNTQYF
-,TRBV15,once,TRBJ2-7,TGTGCCACCAGCGCGAGCTCCTACGAGCAGTACTTC,CATSASSYEQYF
TRBD1,TRBV27,once,TRBJ2-7,TGTGCCAGCAGTTTTCTAAACAGGGGTTGGCTCTACGAGCAGTACTTC,CASSFLNRGWLYEQYF
-,TRBV7-2,-,TRBJ1-1,TGTGCCAGCAGCCCACTCAAGAGGGTGAACACTGAAGCTTTCTTT,CASSPLKRVNTEAFF
TRBD1,TRBV7-6,few,TRBJ2-7,TGTGCCAGCAGCATCTTTACCGGGACAGCCGCCTACGAGCAGTACTTC,CASSIFTGTAAYEQYF
TRBD1,TRBV2,few,TRBJ2-2,TGTGCCAGCAGATGGACAGGAGACACCGGGGAGCTGTTTTTT,CASRWTGDTGELFF
-,TRBV12-3/TRBV12-4,once,TRBJ1-3,TGTGCCAGCAGTTTCAGGTGGAACACCATATATTTT,CASSFRWNTIYF
TRBD1,TRBV5-1,-,TRBJ2-7,TGCGCCAGCAGACGAATGGACAGGGACGAGCAGTACTTC,CASRRMDRDEQYF
-,TRBV2,-,TRBJ1-2,TGTGCCAGCAGTGAATTCGTTGAGAGTGGCTACACCTTC,CASSEFVESGYTF
-,TRBV9,once,TRBJ1-2,TGTGCCAGCAGCGTAGGTTCAGGGGAGGCCTATGGCTACACCTTC,CASSVGSGEAYGYTF
-,TRBV3-1/TRBV3-2,few,TRBJ2-1,TGTGCCAGCAGCCGTCAGGGCGGGGTGATGGACAATGAGCAGTTCTTC,CASSRQGGVMDNEQFF
-,TRBV10-3,-,TRBJ2-3,TGTGCCATCAGTGAGTCTTACCCCTATGGCCCTTGGAAGTATTTT,CAISESYPYGPWKYF
-,TRBV6-5,few,TRBJ2-6,TGTGCCAGCAGCCGGTCGGTCTCTGGGGCCAACGTCCTGACTTTC,CASSRSVSGANVLTF
-,TRBV11-2,once,TRBJ2-5,TGTGCCAGCAGCTTAGGGGGCCAGGGGCAAGAGACCCAGTACTTC,CASSLGGQGQETQYF
TRBD1,TRBV29-1,-,TRBJ1-2,TGCAGCGTTGTGGTTGACAGGGCCATTAACTATGGCTACACCTTC,CSVVVDRAINYGYTF
TRBD1,TRBV7-6,-,TRBJ2-7,TGTGCCAGCAGCTTAGCGAGGACAGGGACCTACGAGCAGTACTTC,CASSLARTGTYEQYF
TRBD1,TRBV18,-,TRBJ1-2,TGTGCCAGCTCACTAGGAACGGTGACAGGGGGCTTCGATGGCTACACCTTC,CASSLGTVTGGFDGYTF
-,TRBV7-2,-,TRBJ2-1,TGTGCCAGCAGCTTACGTAGGGCGGGGTCCTACAATGAGCAGTTCTTC,CASSLRRAGSYNEQFF
-,TRBV29-1,-,TRBJ2-5,TGCAGCGTTGGGCTCCAAGAGACCCAGTACTTC,CSVGLQETQYF
TRBD2,TRBV5-4,-,TRBJ2-5,TGTGCCAGCAGTTCCGCTAGAGCGGGGGGTCGGGAGACCCAGTACTTC,CASSSARAGGRETQYF
-,TRBV28,-,TRBJ1-4,TGTGCCAGCAGTTCTACGGGACGGATTAATGAAAAACTGTTTTTT,CASSSTGRINEKLFF
-,TRBV5-6,-,TRBJ2-2,TGTGCCAGCAGCACAACGAAGCGGCGGTCGAACACCGGGGAGCTGTTTTTT,CASSTTKRRSNTGELFF
TRBD1,TRBV18,-,TRBJ2-7,TGTGCCAGCTCCGCGACAGGGGTATACGAGCAGTACTTC,CASSATGVYEQYF
-,TRBV4-1,-,TRBJ1-1,TGCGCCAGCAGCCAAGCGGACAGTATGAACACTGAAGCTTTCTTT,CASSQADSMNTEAFF
-,TRBV19,-,TRBJ1-1,TGTGCCAGTAGTATAAACACTGAAGCTTTCTTT,CASSINTEAFF
TRBD1,TRBV28,-,TRBJ1-3,TGTGCCAGCAGTTTATCTGGACAGGGCACCCGAAACACCATATATTTT,CASSLSGQGTRNTIYF
-,TRBV30,once,TRBJ2-6,TGTGCCTGGAGTGGCGGGAAGCCGAGCCAATCTGGGGCCAACGTCCTGACTTTC,CAWSGGKPSQSGANVLTF
-,TRBV27,-,TRBJ1-1,TGTGCCAGCAGTTCTAAGGACATCACTGAAGCTTTCTTT,CASSSKDITEAFF
TRBD2,TRBV7-3,-,TRBJ2-3,TGTGCCAGCGCAGCGGGGGGATTTAGCACAGATACGCAGTATTTT,CASAAGGFSTDTQYF